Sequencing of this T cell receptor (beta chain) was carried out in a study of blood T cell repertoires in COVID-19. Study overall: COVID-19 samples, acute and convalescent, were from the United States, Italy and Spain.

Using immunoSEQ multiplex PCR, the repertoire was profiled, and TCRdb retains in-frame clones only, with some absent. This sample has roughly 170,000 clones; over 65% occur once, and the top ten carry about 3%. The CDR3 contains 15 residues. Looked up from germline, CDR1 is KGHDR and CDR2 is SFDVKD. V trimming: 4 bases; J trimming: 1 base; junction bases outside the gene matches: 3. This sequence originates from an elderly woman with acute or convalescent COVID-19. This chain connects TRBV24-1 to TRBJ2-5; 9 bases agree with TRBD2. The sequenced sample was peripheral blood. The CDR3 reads CATSESGRSQETQYF. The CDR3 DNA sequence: TGTGCCACCAGTGAGAGCGGGAGGTCCCAAGAGACCCAGTACTTC.